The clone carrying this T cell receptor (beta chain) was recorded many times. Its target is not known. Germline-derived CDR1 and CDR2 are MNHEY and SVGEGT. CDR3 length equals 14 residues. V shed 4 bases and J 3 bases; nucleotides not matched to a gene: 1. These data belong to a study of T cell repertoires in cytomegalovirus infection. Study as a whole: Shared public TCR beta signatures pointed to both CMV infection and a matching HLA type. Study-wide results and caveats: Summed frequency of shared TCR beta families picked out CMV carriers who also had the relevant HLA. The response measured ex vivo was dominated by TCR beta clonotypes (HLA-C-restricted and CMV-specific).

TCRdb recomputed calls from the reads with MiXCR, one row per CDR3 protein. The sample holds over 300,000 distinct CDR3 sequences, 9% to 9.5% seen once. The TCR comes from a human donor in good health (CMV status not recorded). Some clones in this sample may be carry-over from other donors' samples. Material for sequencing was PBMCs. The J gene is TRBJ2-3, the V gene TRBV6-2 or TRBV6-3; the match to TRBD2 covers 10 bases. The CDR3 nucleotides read TGTGCCAGCAGTTCGGGACTAGCGACAGATACGCAGTATTTT. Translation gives CASSSGLATDTQYF.